These 27 T cell receptor beta chains were sequenced from one sample in a study of beta chain features in type 1 diabetes. As every portion of the isolated RNA was reverse transcribed, the sequencing read expressed TCRB transcripts. Generated by immunoSEQ multiplex PCR, the TCRdb table keeps only in-frame clones and is missing some. The table records around 40,000 clones, roughly 49% of them present only once. Sequencing input: Tregs from blood. The receptor set was obtained from a woman younger than 35 in good health.

This clone was detected a few times. The chain employs TRBV29-1 and TRBJ2-1; maybe TRBD2 (6 bases). The CDR3 contains 16 residues. The germline V gene encodes CDR1 SQVTM and CDR2 ANQGSEA. V was shortened by 7 bases and J by 1 base, with 20 bases between the two germline ends. The CDR3 DNA reads as TGCAGCGCGTTGGGGTGGGATAGCGGATCCTACAATGAGCAGTTCTTC. Protein product: CSALGWDSGSYNEQFF.

The chain combines TRBV28 with TRBJ1-5; a weak D match, TRBD1 (5 bases). The germline CDR1 and CDR2 sequences are MDHEN and SYDVKM. The CDR3 extends over 14 amino acids. Trimming took off 1 base at V and 9 bases at J, with 13 bases between the two ends. CDR3 sequence reads: CASSLYGAVGPQHF. For the CDR3, the DNA is TGTGCCAGCAGTTTATATGGGGCCGTGGGGCCCCAGCATTTT.

The chain combines TRBV5-1 with TRBJ1-5; a possible D gene is TRBD1 (6 bases). The CDR3 length is 15 residues. Trimming removed 2 bases at V and 0 bases at J, with 9 bases between. The germline V gene has CDR1 SGHRS and CDR2 YFSETQ. In DNA form, the CDR3 reads TGCGCCAGCAGCTTAACAGGGCTTAGCAATCAGCCCCAGCATTTT. It codes for CASSLTGLSNQPQHF.

The rearrangement links TRBV19 to TRBJ1-5; a possible D gene is TRBD1 (5 bases). The CDR3 is 16 residues long. Trimming took off 4 bases at V and 0 bases at J, with 13 bases between the two ends. Germline V gives CDR1 LNHDA, CDR2 SQIVND (reference sequence). CDR3 coding DNA: TGTGCCAGTAGTAGGGTTACAGGAAATAGCAATCAGCCCCAGCATTTT. Translation: CASSRVTGNSNQPQHF.

This chain uses TRBV27 with TRBJ2-2; 8 bases are a match to TRBD1. CDR1 is MNHEY and CDR2 is SMNVEV in the germline V gene (reference sequence). J gave up 3 bases and V 6 bases, and 6 bases lay outside the gene matches. There are 15 residues in the CDR3. As DNA, the CDR3 is TGTGCCAGCAGGGACAGGGAGCGATACACCGGGGAGCTGTTTTTT. Amino acids: CASRDRERYTGELFF.

This clone was observed a handful of times. V usage is TRBV7-9 and J usage is TRBJ1-1; D may be TRBD1 (6 bases). Looked up from germline, CDR1 is SEHNR and CDR2 is FQNEAQ (reference sequence). Trimming shortened V by 3 bases and J by 5 bases, and 13 bases separated the two germline ends. This CDR3 region has 14 residues. CDR3: CASSFGRGHTEAFF. For the CDR3, the DNA is TGTGCCAGCAGCTTCGGCAGGGGTCATACTGAAGCTTTCTTT.

The chain uses TRBV7-2 and TRBJ2-1, with unresolved D. Trimming removed 4 bases from V and 6 bases from J, with 10 bases in between. The CDR3 sequence is 13 residues long. Germline assignment: CDR1 SGHTA and CDR2 FQGNSA. The CDR3, as DNA: TGTGCCAGCAGCTCCCGACATCCCAATGAGCAGTTCTTC. Its protein product is CASSSRHPNEQFF.

This CDR3 reads CASSYFSGSIYEQYF. CDR3 in DNA: TGTGCCAGCAGTTATTTCAGCGGGTCTATCTACGAGCAGTACTTC. The chain recombines TRBV6-5 with TRBJ2-7, with D possibly TRBD2 on 6 matching bases. Trimming removed 3 bases at V and 3 bases at J, with 15 bases between. CDR1 is MNHEY and CDR2 is SVGAGI in the germline V gene. This CDR3 has 15 amino acids.

This clone was found a few times. This chain joins TRBV4-3 and TRBJ1-1; 9 bases are a match to TRBD1. This CDR3 comprises 17 residues. Germline CDR1 LGHNA, CDR2 YSLEER. The junction had 10 bases not matched to a gene; V was cut back by 5 bases and J by 0 bases. The CDR3 nucleotides are TGCGCCAGCAGCTACGAACGGGACAGGGACGTGAACACTGAAGCTTTCTTT. It codes for CASSYERDRDVNTEAFF.

The gene calls are TRBV14 and TRBJ2-1; TRBD2 matches at 10 bases. Germline CDR1 reads SGHDN; CDR2 reads FVKESK. This CDR3 has 17 residues. The V segment lost 4 bases and the J segment 3 bases; nucleotides outside the gene matches: 9. CDR3 amino acids: CASSPRLAGAFYNEQFF. CDR3 sequence (DNA): TGTGCCAGCAGCCCACGTCTAGCGGGAGCTTTCTACAATGAGCAGTTCTTC.

The chain couples TRBV14 to TRBJ1-5, with D unclear. The CDR3 runs to 13 residues. V lost 1 base and J lost 5, with 6 bases in between. Germline-derived CDR1 and CDR2 are SGHDN and FVKESK. The chain's CDR3 is CASSQGGDQPQHF. The CDR3 DNA follows: TGTGCCAGCAGCCAAGGAGGCGATCAGCCCCAGCATTTT.

This clone came up a few times. The rearrangement links TRBV7-2 to TRBJ2-5; TRBD2 aligns across 16 bases. The CDR3 extends over 18 amino acids. The germline CDR1 and CDR2 sequences are SGHTA and FQGNSA. V trimming: 2 bases; J trimming: 5 bases; junction bases outside the gene matches: 8. This chain's CDR3 is CASSLSGTSGRAKETQYF. The DNA of the CDR3 is TGTGCCAGCAGCTTATCCGGGACTAGCGGGAGGGCCAAGGAGACCCAGTACTTC.

The gene calls are TRBV19 and TRBJ2-5, with a weak D call TRBD1 (6 bases). The CDR3 runs 15 residues. V dropped 1 base and J dropped 2 bases, with 11 bases sitting between them. Germline V gene sequence: CDR1 LNHDA, CDR2 SQIVND (reference sequence). This chain's CDR3 is CASSIGGRQQETQYF. CDR3 bases: TGTGCCAGTAGTATAGGGGGGCGACAGCAAGAGACCCAGTACTTC.

This rearrangement joins TRBV4-3 to TRBJ2-3, with unresolved D. Deletions cut 4 bases from V and 5 bases from J, with 10 bases between. The CDR3 spans 13 residues. Germline V lookup: CDR1 LGHNA, CDR2 YSLEER. The CDR3 coding sequence is TGCGCCAGCAGCCGCGTATATAAAGATACGCAGTATTTT. Translated, it gives CASSRVYKDTQYF.

The chain is built from TRBV7-3 and TRBJ2-1; 8 bases fit TRBD1. Trimming cost V 5 bases and J 5 bases; bases outside gene matches: 11. Germline V gives CDR1 SGHTA, CDR2 FQGTGA. The length of the CDR3 is 16 residues. The DNA for the CDR3 is TGTGCCAGCAGCACAAGACAGGGGCGGAGCGACAATGAGCAGTTCTTC. This codes for CASSTRQGRSDNEQFF.

This clone was picked up a small number of times. V and J are TRBV2 and TRBJ2-7, with D hard to call. V lost 5 bases and J lost 2, with 13 bases in between. The CDR3 runs 14 residues. Germline assignment: CDR1 SNHLY and CDR2 FYNNEI. CDR3 sequence: CASSRWQETYEQYF. DNA of the CDR3: TGTGCCAGCAGTCGGTGGCAGGAAACCTACGAGCAGTACTTC. The variable domain in full, completed from reference TRBV2 and TRBJ2-7, reads EPEVTQTPSHQVTQMGQEVILRCVPISNHLYFYWYRQILGQKVEFLVSFYNNEISEKSEIFDDQFSVERPDGSNFTLKIRSTKLEDSAMYFCASSRWQETYEQYFGPGTRLTVT.

The gene calls are TRBV11-3 and TRBJ2-1; 8 bases match TRBD2. The J segment lost 6 bases and the V segment lost 5 bases, leaving 12 bases of the junction unmatched. CDR1 is SGHNT and CDR2 is YENEEA in the germline V gene. The CDR3 sequence is 16 residues long. The CDR3 nucleotides are TGTGCCAGCAGCCTCACTGGGGTAGCGGGAAGCAATGAGCAGTTCTTC. The encoded protein is CASSLTGVAGSNEQFF.

The chain carries TRBV10-3 and TRBJ2-3; the D gene is possibly TRBD1 (6 bases). The V gene's germline CDR1 is ENHRY and CDR2 SYGVKD. The CDR3 totals 13 residues. Trimming pared 4 bases from V and 1 base from J, leaving 6 bases between. The DNA of the CDR3 is TGTGCCATCAGTGGACAGGGCACAGATACGCAGTATTTT. Protein product: CAISGQGTDTQYF.

A word on this clone: The junction departs from the called germline gene at one end, perhaps through a read error. The V and J genes are TRBV6-5 and TRBJ2-7, with 12 bases lining up with TRBD2. The CDR3 sequence is 15 residues long. Germline CDR1 reads MNHEY; CDR2 reads SVGAGI. Written as DNA, the CDR3 is TGTGCCAGCAGTTACTCACAACTAGCGGGAGGACGGCTTCACTTC. It specifies CASSYSQLAGGRLHF.

The V gene is TRBV7-3, the J gene TRBJ2-1, with 7 nucleotides matching TRBD2. With 0 bases clipped from V and 6 bases from J, the junction kept 8 bases outside the gene matches. The CDR3 contains 16 residues. CDR1 and CDR2 (germline): SGHTA, FQGTGA. CDR3 residues: CASSLTGGGPSNEQFF. The CDR3 DNA reads TGTGCCAGCAGCTTAACGGGGGGAGGGCCGAGCAATGAGCAGTTCTTC.

The J gene is TRBJ2-1, the V gene TRBV21-1; TRBD2 is the table's D call, not checked against the DNA. TRBV21-1 is marked as a pseudogene. This CDR3 region has 19 residues. The CDR3 DNA reads TGTGCCAGCAGCAAAGTCGGGTACGGCGGGAGGGCCTATGACAATGAGCAGTTCTTC. Translation gives CASSKVGYGGRAYDNEQFF.

The chain is built from TRBV18 and TRBJ1-1; possibly TRBD1 for D (5 bases). V was trimmed by 0 bases and J by 5 bases, leaving 10 bases between them. CDR3 length: 14 amino acids. The germline V gene has CDR1 KGHSH and CDR2 LQKENI. CDR3 residues: CASSPPRGRTEAFF. The CDR3 DNA sequence: TGTGCCAGCTCACCACCAAGGGGTAGAACTGAAGCTTTCTTT.

V is TRBV7-6 and J is TRBJ2-1, with D perhaps matching TRBD2 (7 bases). In germline, CDR1 is SGHVS, CDR2 FNYEAQ. Trimming took 7 bases from V and 7 from J, leaving 11 bases between them. The CDR3 contains 12 residues. CDR3 coding DNA: TGTGCCAGCAACGGGGGGCGGAATGAGCAGTTCTTC. The encoded protein is CASNGGRNEQFF.

In the case of this clone: This specimen includes other DNA sequences encoding the same CDR3. The chain combines TRBV7-9 with TRBJ2-5; 8 bases align to TRBD1. There are 15 residues in the CDR3. The V and J ends lost 5 bases and 7 bases, in that order; junction bases with no gene match: 12. The V gene's germline CDR1 is SEHNR and CDR2 FQNEAQ (reference sequence). CDR3 region: CASSGGEGQGGTQYF. The CDR3 nucleotides are TGTGCCAGCAGCGGAGGAGAAGGACAGGGAGGGACCCAGTACTTC.

The gene calls are TRBV30 and TRBJ2-7; 8 bases agree with TRBD1. Germline V CDR1 and CDR2: GTSNPN, SVGIG (reference sequence). The CDR3 length is 14 residues. The V segment lost 0 bases and the J segment 10 bases; nucleotides outside the gene matches: 11. The CDR3 DNA sequence: TGTGCCTGGAGTGTGACAGGGGATTTTATACATCAGTACTTC. It yields the protein CAWSVTGDFIHQYF.

Here the CDR3 DNA reads TGTGCCAGCAGCCCCGGACTAGCGGGAGTTTCCGCAGATACGCAGTATTTT. Translated, it gives CASSPGLAGVSADTQYF. The chain joins TRBV7-9 to TRBJ2-3; TRBD2 aligns across 13 bases. The V gene's germline CDR1 is SEHNR and CDR2 FQNEAQ (reference sequence). There are 17 residues in the CDR3. V shed 5 bases, J shed 4 bases, and the junction held 9 bases outside the gene matches.

This clone has a handful of counts. J is TRBJ1-4 and V is TRBV9; perhaps TRBD1 as D (6 bases). Trimming removed 3 bases from V and 1 base from J, with 16 bases in between. Looked up from germline, CDR1 is SGDLS and CDR2 is YYNGEE. CDR3 length equals 17 residues. The CDR3 DNA reads as TGTGCCAGCAGCGCCGGACAGTCTTTGGGAACTAATGAAAAACTGTTTTTT. It yields the protein CASSAGQSLGTNEKLFF.